The source of this TCR beta chain is a study of vaccination effects on CD4 cells after COVID-19. Points from the study as a whole: Researchers report that only 1 of 255 vaccine-induced clones in healthy vaccinees cross-reacted with common cold coronaviruses.

As to this clone: Its antigen is unknown.

The ViraFEST assay expanded antigen-specific CD4+ T cells with viral peptide pools before sequencing. Having been cultured for ten to eleven days, the cells underwent CD4+ T cell isolation. Roughly 2.1 million PBMC per well were cultured with around 10 IU/ml IL-2 and roughly 9.9 ug/ml peptides. Assay: immunoSEQ multiplex PCR; the TCRdb copy retains only in-frame clones and omits some. The data contain some 20,000 clones, 70% to 80% of them singletons. The sequence was obtained from a human donor who received a COVID-19 vaccine. This sample comprised CD4+ T cells from PBMCs cultured with HCoV-229E spike peptides, obtained before COVID-19 vaccination.

The CDR3 protein is CASSLLWDFGAFF. DNA of the CDR3: TGTGCCAGCAGCTTATTGTGGGATTTCGGAGCTTTCTTT. V is TRBV7-9 and J is TRBJ1-1; no clear D gene. Deletions cut 2 bases from V and 10 bases from J, with 14 bases between. The V gene's germline CDR1 is SEHNR and CDR2 FQNEAQ (reference sequence). The CDR3 length is 13 residues.